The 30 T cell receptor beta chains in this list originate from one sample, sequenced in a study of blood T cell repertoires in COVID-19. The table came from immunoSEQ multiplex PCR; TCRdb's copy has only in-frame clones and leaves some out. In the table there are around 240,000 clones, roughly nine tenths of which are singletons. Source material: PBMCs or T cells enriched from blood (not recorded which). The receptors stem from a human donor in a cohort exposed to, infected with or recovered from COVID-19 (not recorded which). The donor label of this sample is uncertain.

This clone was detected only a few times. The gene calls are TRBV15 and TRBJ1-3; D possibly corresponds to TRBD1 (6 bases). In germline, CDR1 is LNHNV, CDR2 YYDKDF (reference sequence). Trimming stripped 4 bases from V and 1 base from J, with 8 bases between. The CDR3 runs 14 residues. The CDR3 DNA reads TGTGCCACCAGCAACAGGGTATCTGGAAACACCATATATTTT. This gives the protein CATSNRVSGNTIYF.

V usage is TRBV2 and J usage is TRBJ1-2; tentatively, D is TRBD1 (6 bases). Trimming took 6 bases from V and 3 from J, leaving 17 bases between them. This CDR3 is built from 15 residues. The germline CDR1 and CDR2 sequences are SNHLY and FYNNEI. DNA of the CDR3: TGTGCCAGCAGGAGGGACACCGTAAGCGACTATGGCTACACCTTC. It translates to CASRRDTVSDYGYTF.

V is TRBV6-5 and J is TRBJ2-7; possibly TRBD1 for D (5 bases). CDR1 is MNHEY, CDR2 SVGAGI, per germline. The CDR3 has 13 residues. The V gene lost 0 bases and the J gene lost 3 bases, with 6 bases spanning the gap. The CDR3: CASSYSGVYEQYF. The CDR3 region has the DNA TGTGCCAGCAGTTACTCAGGGGTCTACGAGCAGTACTTC.

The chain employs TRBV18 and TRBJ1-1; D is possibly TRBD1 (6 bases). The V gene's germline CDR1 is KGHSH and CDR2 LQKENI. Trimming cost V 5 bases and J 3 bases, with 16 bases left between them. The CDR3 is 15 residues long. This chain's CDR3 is CASSSTGTGDTEAFF. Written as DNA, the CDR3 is TGTGCCAGCTCATCGACAGGCACCGGGGACACTGAAGCTTTCTTT. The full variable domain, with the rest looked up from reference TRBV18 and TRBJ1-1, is NAGVMQNPRHLVRRRGQEARLRCSPMKGHSHVYWYRQLPEEGLKFMVYLQKENIIDESGMPKERFSAEFPKEGPSILRIQQVVRGDSAAYFCASSSTGTGDTEAFFGQGTRLTVV.

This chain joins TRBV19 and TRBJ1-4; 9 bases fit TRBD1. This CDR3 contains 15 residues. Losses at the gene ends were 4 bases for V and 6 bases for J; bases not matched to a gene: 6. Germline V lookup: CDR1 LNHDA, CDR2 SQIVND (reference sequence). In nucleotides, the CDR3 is TGTGCCAGTAGTAGCGGACAGGGGCGCTATGAAAAACTGTTTTTT. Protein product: CASSSGQGRYEKLFF.

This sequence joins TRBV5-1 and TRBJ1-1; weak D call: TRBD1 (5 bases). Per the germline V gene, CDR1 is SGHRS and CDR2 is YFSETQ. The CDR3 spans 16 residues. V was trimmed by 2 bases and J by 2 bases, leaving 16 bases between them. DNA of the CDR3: TGCGCCAGCAGCTTAACGAGACAGATCCTAAACACTGAAGCTTTCTTT. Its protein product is CASSLTRQILNTEAFF.

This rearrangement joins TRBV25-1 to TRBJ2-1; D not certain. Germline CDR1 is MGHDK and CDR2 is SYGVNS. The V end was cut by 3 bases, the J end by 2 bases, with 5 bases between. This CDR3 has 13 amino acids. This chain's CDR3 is CASSELAYNEQFF. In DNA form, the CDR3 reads TGTGCCAGCAGTGAGCTAGCCTACAATGAGCAGTTCTTC.

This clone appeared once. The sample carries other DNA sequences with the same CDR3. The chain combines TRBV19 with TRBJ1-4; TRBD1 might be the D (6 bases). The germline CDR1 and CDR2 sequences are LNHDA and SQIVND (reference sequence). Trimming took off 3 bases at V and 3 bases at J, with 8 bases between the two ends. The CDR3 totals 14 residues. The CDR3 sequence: CASSIRGPNEKLFF. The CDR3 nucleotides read TGTGCCAGTAGTATCAGGGGCCCTAATGAAAAACTGTTTTTT.

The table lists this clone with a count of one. Here the CDR3 reads CASRRQGGSPLHF. The CDR3 DNA follows: TGTGCCAGTAGACGACAGGGGGGCTCACCCCTCCACTTT. V gene TRBV19 combines with J gene TRBJ1-6; 9 nucleotides line up with TRBD1. With V trimmed by 6 bases and J by 10 bases, 4 bases remained unmatched. This CDR3 has 13 residues. Germline CDR1 LNHDA, CDR2 SQIVND (reference sequence).

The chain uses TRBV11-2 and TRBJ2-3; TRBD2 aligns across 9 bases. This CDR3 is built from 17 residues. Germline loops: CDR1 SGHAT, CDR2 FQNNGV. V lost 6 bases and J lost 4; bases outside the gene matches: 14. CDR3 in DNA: TGTGCCAGCAGAGGTTTTCTAGCGGGGCTTTCCTCAGATACGCAGTATTTT. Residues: CASRGFLAGLSSDTQYF. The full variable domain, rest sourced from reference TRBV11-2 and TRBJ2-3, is EAGVAQSPRYKIIEKRQSVAFWCNPISGHATLYWYQQILGQGPKLLIQFQNNGVVDDSQLPKDRFSAERLKGVDSTLKIQPAKLEDSAVYLCASRGFLAGLSSDTQYFGPGTRLTVL.

In nucleotides, the CDR3 is TGTGCCAGCAGCTACGGACAGGGGGCAAGTGAAAAACTGTTTTTT. It encodes CASSYGQGASEKLFF. The chain recombines TRBV27 with TRBJ1-4; 11 nucleotides align to TRBD1. V dropped 6 bases and J dropped 7; count of bases not matched to a gene: 7. The germline V gene encodes CDR1 MNHEY and CDR2 SMNVEV (reference sequence). The CDR3 consists of 15 residues.

The CDR3 sequence: CASSLTSQDTQYF. The CDR3, as DNA: TGTGCCAGCAGCTTAACGAGTCAAGATACGCAGTATTTT. The chain carries TRBV7-2 and TRBJ2-3; D gene uncertain. Deletions cut 2 bases from V and 5 bases from J, with 8 bases between. This CDR3 is built from 13 residues. Germline CDR1 is SGHTA and CDR2 is FQGNSA.

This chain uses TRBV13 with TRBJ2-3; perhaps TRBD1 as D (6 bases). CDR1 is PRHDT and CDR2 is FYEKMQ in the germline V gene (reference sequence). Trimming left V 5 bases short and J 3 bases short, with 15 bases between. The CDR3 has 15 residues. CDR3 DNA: TGTGCCAGCAGCCCTAAGGGGGAAGGGACAGATACGCAGTATTTT. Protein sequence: CASSPKGEGTDTQYF.

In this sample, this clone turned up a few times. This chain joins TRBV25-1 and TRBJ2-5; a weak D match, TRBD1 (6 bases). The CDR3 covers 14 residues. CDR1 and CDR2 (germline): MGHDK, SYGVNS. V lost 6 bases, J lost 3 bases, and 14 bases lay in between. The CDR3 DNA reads TGTGCCAGCAGCATCGGACAGACCGAAGAGACCCAGTACTTC. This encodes CASSIGQTEETQYF.

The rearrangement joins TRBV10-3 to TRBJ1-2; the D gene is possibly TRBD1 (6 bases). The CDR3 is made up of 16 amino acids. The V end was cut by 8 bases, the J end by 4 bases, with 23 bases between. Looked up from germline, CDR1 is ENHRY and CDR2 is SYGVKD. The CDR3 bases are TGTGCCATCGCGCAGGGGATCGGCCTCGGCAGCTATGGCTACACCTTC. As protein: CAIAQGIGLGSYGYTF.

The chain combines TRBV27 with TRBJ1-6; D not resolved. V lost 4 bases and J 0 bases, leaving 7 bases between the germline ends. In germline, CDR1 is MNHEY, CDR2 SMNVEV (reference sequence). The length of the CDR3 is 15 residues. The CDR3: CASSYGGSYNSPLHF. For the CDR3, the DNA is TGTGCCAGCAGTTATGGAGGCTCCTATAATTCACCCCTCCACTTT.

In nucleotides, the CDR3 is TGTGCCTGGACAGGTCCTTTCACCGGGGAGCTGTTTTTT. This sequence encodes CAWTGPFTGELFF. The chain uses TRBV30 and TRBJ2-2; D gene ambiguous. In germline, CDR1 is GTSNPN, CDR2 SVGIG (reference sequence). The V end lost 4 bases, the J end lost 4 bases, and 10 bases lay between the germline ends. The CDR3 has 13 amino acids.

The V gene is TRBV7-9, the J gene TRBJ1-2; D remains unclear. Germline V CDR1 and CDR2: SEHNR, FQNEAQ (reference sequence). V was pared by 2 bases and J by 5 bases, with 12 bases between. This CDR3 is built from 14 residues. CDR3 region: CASSLIATEYGYTF. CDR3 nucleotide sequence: TGTGCCAGCAGCTTAATCGCTACAGAGTATGGCTACACCTTC.

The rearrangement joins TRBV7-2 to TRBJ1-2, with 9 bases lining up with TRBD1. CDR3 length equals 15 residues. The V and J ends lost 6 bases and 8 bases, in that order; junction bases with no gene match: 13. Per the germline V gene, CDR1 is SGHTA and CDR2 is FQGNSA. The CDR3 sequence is CASSLPGQGLRGYTF. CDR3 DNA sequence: TGTGCCAGCAGTCTACCGGGACAGGGATTAAGAGGCTACACCTTC.

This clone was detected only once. The chain's CDR3 is CASNRGGQPTSGANVLTF. The DNA of the CDR3 is TGTGCCAGCAACAGGGGGGGACAGCCAACCTCTGGGGCCAACGTCCTGACTTTC. The V gene is TRBV5-8, the J gene TRBJ2-6; weak D call: TRBD1 (8 bases). Trimming took 6 bases from V and 0 from J, leaving 19 bases between them. The germline V gene encodes CDR1 SGHTS and CDR2 YDEGEE. CDR3 size: 18 residues.

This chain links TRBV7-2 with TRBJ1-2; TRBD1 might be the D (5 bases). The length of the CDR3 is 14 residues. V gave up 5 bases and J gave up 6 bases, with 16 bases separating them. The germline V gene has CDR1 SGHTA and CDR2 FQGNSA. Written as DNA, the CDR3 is TGTGCCAGCAGCCCTATGTGGGGGGGTCATGGCTACACCTTC. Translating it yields CASSPMWGGHGYTF.

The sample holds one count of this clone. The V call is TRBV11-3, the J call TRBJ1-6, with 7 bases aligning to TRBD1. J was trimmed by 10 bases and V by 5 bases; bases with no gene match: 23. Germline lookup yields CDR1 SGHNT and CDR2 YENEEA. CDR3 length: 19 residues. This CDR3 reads CASSKPLSQRQGSGSPLHF. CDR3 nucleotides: TGTGCCAGCAGCAAACCCCTCTCTCAGAGACAGGGCTCAGGATCACCCCTCCACTTT. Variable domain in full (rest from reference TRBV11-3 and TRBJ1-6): EAGVVQSPRYKIIEKKQPVAFWCNPISGHNTLYWYLQNLGQGPELLIRYENEEAVDDSQLPKDRFSAERLKGVDSTLKIQPAELGDSAVYLCASSKPLSQRQGSGSPLHFGNGTRLTVT.

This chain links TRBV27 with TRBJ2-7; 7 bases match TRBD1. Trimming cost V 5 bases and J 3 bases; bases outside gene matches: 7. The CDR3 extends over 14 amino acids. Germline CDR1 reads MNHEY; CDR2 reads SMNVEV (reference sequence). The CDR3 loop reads CASSGTTGNYEQYF. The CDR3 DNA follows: TGTGCCAGCAGTGGGACGACAGGGAACTACGAGCAGTACTTC.

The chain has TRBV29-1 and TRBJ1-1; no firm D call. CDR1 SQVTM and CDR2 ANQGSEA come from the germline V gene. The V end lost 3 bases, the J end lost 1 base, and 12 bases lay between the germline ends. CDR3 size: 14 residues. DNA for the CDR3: TGCAGCGTTGATACCCGGGTCCCGAACACTGAAGCTTTCTTT. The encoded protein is CSVDTRVPNTEAFF.

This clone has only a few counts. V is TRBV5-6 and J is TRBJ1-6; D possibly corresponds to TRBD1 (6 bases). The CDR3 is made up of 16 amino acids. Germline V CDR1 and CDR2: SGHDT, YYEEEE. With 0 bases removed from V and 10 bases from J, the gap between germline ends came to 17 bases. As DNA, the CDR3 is TGTGCCAGCAGCTTGGAGGGCGGGGGCAAGAACTCACCCCTCCACTTT. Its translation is CASSLEGGGKNSPLHF.

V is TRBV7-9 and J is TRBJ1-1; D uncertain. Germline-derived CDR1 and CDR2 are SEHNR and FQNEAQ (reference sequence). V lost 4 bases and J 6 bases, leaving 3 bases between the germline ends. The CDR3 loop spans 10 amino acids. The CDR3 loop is CASSSAEAFF. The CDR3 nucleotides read TGTGCCAGCAGCTCTGCTGAAGCTTTCTTT.

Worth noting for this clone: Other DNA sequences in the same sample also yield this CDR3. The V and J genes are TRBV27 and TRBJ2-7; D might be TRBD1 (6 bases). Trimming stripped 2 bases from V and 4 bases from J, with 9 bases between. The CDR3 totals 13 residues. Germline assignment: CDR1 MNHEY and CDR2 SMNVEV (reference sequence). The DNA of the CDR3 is TGTGCCAGCAGTTTAGGGACATCTTACGAGCAGTACTTC. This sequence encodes CASSLGTSYEQYF.

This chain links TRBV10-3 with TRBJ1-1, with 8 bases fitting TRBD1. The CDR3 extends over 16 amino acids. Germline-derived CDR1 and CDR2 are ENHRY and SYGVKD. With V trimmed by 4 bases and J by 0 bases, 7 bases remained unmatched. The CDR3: CAISGGQGLLNTEAFF. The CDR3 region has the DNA TGTGCCATCAGTGGTGGACAGGGCCTTTTGAACACTGAAGCTTTCTTT.

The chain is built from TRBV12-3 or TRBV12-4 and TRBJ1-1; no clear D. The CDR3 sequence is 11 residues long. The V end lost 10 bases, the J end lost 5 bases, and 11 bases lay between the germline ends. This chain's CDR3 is CATQPGTEAFF. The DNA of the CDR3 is TGTGCCACCCAGCCAGGTACTGAAGCTTTCTTT.

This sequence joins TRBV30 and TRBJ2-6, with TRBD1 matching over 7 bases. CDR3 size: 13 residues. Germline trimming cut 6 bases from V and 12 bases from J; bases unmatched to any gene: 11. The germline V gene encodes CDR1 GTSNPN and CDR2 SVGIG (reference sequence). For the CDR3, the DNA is TGTGCCTGTTTGTCGGGACAGACCTCCGTCCTGACTTTC. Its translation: CACLSGQTSVLTF.